Below, 15 T cell receptor beta chains from the same sample are listed, as sequenced in a study of glioma-infiltrating T cells after dendritic cell vaccination. The method was immunoSEQ multiplex PCR; TCRdb's version includes in-frame clones alone and lacks a portion of them. The sample includes around 21,000 clones, 70% to 80% of them seen just once. The sequences come from blood, collected before dendritic cell vaccination. The origin of the receptors is a human donor with glioblastoma.

This chain connects TRBV19 to TRBJ1-1, with 10 bases aligning to TRBD1. CDR3 length: 17 amino acids. Germline V CDR1 and CDR2: LNHDA, SQIVND (reference sequence). Germline trimming cut 9 bases from V and 2 bases from J; bases unmatched to any gene: 15. CDR3 loop: CASRTGGGLTLNTEAFF. CDR3 bases: TGTGCCAGCCGGACAGGGGGTGGATTAACGTTAAACACTGAAGCTTTCTTT.

This rearrangement joins TRBV30 to TRBJ1-5, with D perhaps TRBD1 (6 bases). V shed 0 bases and J shed 4 bases, with 10 bases lying between them. This CDR3 is built from 14 residues. The V gene's germline CDR1 is GTSNPN and CDR2 SVGIG (reference sequence). DNA of the CDR3: TGTGCCTGGAGTGTAGGGACAAGTAATCAGCCCCAGCATTTT. Its protein is CAWSVGTSNQPQHF.

The chain employs TRBV6-6 and TRBJ2-3, with 9 bases that match TRBD2. The CDR3 extends over 14 amino acids. V trimming: 2 bases; J trimming: 3 bases; junction bases outside the gene matches: 0. In germline, CDR1 is MNHNY, CDR2 SVGAGI (reference sequence). The CDR3 here is CASSYTSGTDTQYF. The DNA of the CDR3 is TGTGCCAGCAGTTACACTAGCGGGACAGATACGCAGTATTTT.

V usage is TRBV4-3 and J usage is TRBJ2-2, with 10 bases fitting TRBD2. The CDR3 totals 16 residues. Trimming cost V 5 bases and J 7 bases; bases outside gene matches: 10. Germline V gives CDR1 LGHNA, CDR2 YSLEER. As DNA, the CDR3 is TGCGCCAGCAGCTCCCGCCTAGCGGGAGTTATCGGGGAGCTGTTTTTT. Its translation: CASSSRLAGVIGELFF.

The genes are TRBV14 and TRBJ2-2, with a possible D match to TRBD2 (5 bases). The germline CDR1 and CDR2 sequences are SGHDN and FVKESK. Trimming removed 4 bases from V and 7 bases from J, with 25 bases in between. The CDR3 has 18 amino acids. CDR3 in amino acids: CASSRSSAGGKGGGELFF. The CDR3 nucleotides read TGTGCCAGCAGCCGTAGTTCCGCCGGCGGTAAAGGAGGCGGGGAGCTGTTTTTT.

The chain carries TRBV9 and TRBJ2-1; D perhaps matches TRBD2 (6 bases). This CDR3 is built from 15 residues. Germline CDR1 and CDR2: SGDLS and YYNGEE. V lost 7 bases to trimming and J lost 5 bases, with 19 bases between them. The CDR3 loop reads CASSLDGRFNNEQFF. CDR3 coding DNA: TGTGCCAGCTCTTTGGACGGGAGATTCAACAATGAGCAGTTCTTC.

V gene TRBV4-1 combines with J gene TRBJ2-5; maybe TRBD2 (5 bases). The J call is doubtful: the DNA matches TRBJ2-7 better. The CDR3 is 15 residues long. CDR1 is MGHRA, CDR2 YSYEKL, per germline. CDR3 DNA sequence: TGCGCCAGCAGCCAAGTCGAGGGCGGTCCCTACGAGCAGTACTTC. Its protein is CASSQVEGGPYEQYF.

This rearrangement joins TRBV29-1 to TRBJ2-2; 11 bases match TRBD2. V was clipped by 7 bases and J by 5 bases; unmatched bases: 6. From germline, CDR1 is SQVTM and CDR2 ANQGSEA. CDR3 length equals 14 residues. CDR3 region: CSGLAGGGTGELFF. The CDR3 nucleotides read TGCAGCGGCCTAGCGGGAGGAGGAACCGGGGAGCTGTTTTTT.

V is TRBV15 and J is TRBJ2-7; the match to TRBD1 covers 9 bases. The CDR3 loop spans 18 amino acids. V dropped 5 bases and J dropped 6; count of bases not matched to a gene: 20. CDR1 LNHNV and CDR2 YYDKDF come from the germline V gene (reference sequence). The DNA for the CDR3 is TGTGCCACCAGCGGGCCCGTAATCCGGGACAGGGTAGGAGGCGAGCAGTACTTC. It yields the protein CATSGPVIRDRVGGEQYF.

In its sample, this clone was seen once. The rearrangement joins TRBV7-9 to TRBJ2-1, with no clear D. Trimming left V 5 bases short and J 7 bases short, with 18 bases between. The CDR3 is 15 residues long. CDR1 is SEHNR, CDR2 FQNEAQ, per germline (reference sequence). CDR3 sequence reads: CASSTVRPNRNEQFF. CDR3 DNA: TGTGCCAGCAGCACTGTAAGGCCAAACAGAAATGAGCAGTTCTTC.

V is TRBV10-3 and J is TRBJ2-1; a weak D match, TRBD1 (6 bases). CDR1 and CDR2 from the germline V gene are ENHRY and SYGVKD. Trimming took 6 bases from V and 6 from J, leaving 18 bases between them. The CDR3 has 15 residues. CDR3 loop: CAISLRDTHPNEQFF. The CDR3 DNA reads as TGTGCCATCAGCCTCCGGGACACCCACCCCAATGAGCAGTTCTTC.

Here the CDR3 DNA reads TGTGCCAGCAGTGAAGACTGGAGGATGGGACTACTGAATGAGCAGTTCTTC. It specifies CASSEDWRMGLLNEQFF. The V call is TRBV2, the J call TRBJ2-1; TRBD2 matches at 7 bases. V trimming: 1 base; J trimming: 7 bases; junction bases outside the gene matches: 13. The CDR3 length is 17 residues. Germline loops: CDR1 SNHLY, CDR2 FYNNEI.

V gene TRBV27 combines with J gene TRBJ2-7; D unresolved. Germline assignment: CDR1 MNHEY and CDR2 SMNVEV (reference sequence). The V end was cut by 0 bases, the J end by 1 base, with 7 bases between. This CDR3 is 14 amino acids long. This chain's CDR3 is CASSLSPGSYEQYF. The CDR3 DNA reads TGTGCCAGCAGTTTATCCCCAGGTTCCTACGAGCAGTACTTC.

The gene calls are TRBV7-2 and TRBJ1-5, with a weak D call TRBD1 (6 bases). The CDR3 is made up of 17 amino acids. Looked up from germline, CDR1 is SGHTA and CDR2 is FQGNSA. Trimming left V 5 bases short and J 1 base short, with 18 bases between. The DNA of the CDR3 is TGTGCCAGCAGCCACGGGCTTGGGAGGGGGAGCAATCAGCCCCAGCATTTT. This encodes CASSHGLGRGSNQPQHF. The whole variable domain, filled in from reference TRBV7-2 and TRBJ1-5, reads GAGVSQSPSNKVTEKGKDVELRCDPISGHTALYWYRQSLGQGLEFLIYFQGNSAPDKSGLPSDRFSAERTGGSVSTLTIQRTQQEDSAVYLCASSHGLGRGSNQPQHFGDGTRLSIL.

The chain has TRBV19 and TRBJ1-2, with TRBD1 as a possible D gene (6 bases). The CDR3 totals 14 residues. The V and J ends lost 5 bases and 4 bases respectively, with 14 bases between them. Germline V gene lookup returns CDR1 LNHDA and CDR2 SQIVND (reference sequence). CDR3: CASSAVLGGYGYTF. The CDR3 nucleotides read TGTGCCAGTAGTGCGGTCCTAGGGGGCTATGGCTACACCTTC.